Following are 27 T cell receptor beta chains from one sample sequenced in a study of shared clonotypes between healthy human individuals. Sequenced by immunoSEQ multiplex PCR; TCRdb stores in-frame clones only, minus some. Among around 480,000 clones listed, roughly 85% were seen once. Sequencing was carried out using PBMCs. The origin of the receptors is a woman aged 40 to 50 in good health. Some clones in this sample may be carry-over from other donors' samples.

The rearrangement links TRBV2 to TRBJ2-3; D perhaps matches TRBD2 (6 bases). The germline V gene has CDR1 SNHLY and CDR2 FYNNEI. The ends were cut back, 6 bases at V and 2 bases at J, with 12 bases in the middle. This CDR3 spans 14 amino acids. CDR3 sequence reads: CASRVAEYTDTQYF. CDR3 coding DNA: TGTGCCAGCAGGGTAGCGGAGTACACAGATACGCAGTATTTT. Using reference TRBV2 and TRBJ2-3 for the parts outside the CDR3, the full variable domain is EPEVTQTPSHQVTQMGQEVILRCVPISNHLYFYWYRQILGQKVEFLVSFYNNEISEKSEIFDDQFSVERPDGSNFTLKIRSTKLEDSAMYFCASRVAEYTDTQYFGPGTRLTVL.

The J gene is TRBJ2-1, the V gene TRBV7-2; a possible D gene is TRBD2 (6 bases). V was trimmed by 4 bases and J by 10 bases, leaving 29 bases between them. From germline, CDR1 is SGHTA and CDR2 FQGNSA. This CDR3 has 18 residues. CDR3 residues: CASSSGPGLRGGSGEQFF. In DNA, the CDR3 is TGTGCCAGCAGCTCCGGCCCGGGACTTCGAGGTGGATCGGGAGAGCAGTTCTTC.

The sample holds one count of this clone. Here the CDR3 DNA reads TGCGCCAGCAGCGGGCGGACTGAGAGGGACAGATTCACAGATACGCAGTATTTT. Its translation is CASSGRTERDRFTDTQYF. The V gene is TRBV4-1, the J gene TRBJ2-3, with 7 nucleotides matching TRBD1. This CDR3 contains 18 residues. Germline assignment: CDR1 MGHRA and CDR2 YSYEKL. Trimming at V came to 5 bases and at J to 2 bases, leaving 16 bases not matched to a gene.

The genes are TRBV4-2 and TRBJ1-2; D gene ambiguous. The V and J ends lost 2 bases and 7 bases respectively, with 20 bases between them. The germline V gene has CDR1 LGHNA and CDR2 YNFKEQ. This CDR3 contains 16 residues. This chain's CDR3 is CASSQRTGAILSGYTF. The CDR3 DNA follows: TGTGCCAGCAGCCAACGGACGGGTGCCATCCTAAGTGGCTACACCTTC.

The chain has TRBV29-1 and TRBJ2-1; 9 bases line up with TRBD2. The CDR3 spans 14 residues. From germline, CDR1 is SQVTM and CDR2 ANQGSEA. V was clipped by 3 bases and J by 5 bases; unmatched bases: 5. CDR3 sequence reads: CSVDRTSAHNEQFF. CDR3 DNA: TGCAGCGTTGACCGGACTAGCGCCCACAATGAGCAGTTCTTC.

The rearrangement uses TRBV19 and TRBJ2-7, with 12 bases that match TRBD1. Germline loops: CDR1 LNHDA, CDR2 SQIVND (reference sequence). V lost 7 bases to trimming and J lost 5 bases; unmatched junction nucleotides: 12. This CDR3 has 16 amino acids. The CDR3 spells CASTPRGTGGRDEQYF. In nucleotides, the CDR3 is TGTGCCAGTACCCCGAGGGGGACAGGGGGCCGGGACGAGCAGTACTTC.

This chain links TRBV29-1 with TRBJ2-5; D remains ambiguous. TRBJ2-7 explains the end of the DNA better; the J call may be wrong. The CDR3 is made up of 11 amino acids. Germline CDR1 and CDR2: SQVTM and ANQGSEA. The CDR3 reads CSVLGSYEQYF. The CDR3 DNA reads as TGCAGCGTTTTGGGAAGCTACGAGCAGTACTTC.

CDR3 residues: CAWETGETGELFF. Written as DNA, the CDR3 is TGTGCCTGGGAGACCGGTGAGACCGGGGAGCTGTTTTTT. The rearrangement uses TRBV30 and TRBJ2-2, with D unclear. This CDR3 comprises 13 residues. With 5 bases removed from V and 5 bases from J, the gap between germline ends came to 12 bases. Germline CDR1 reads GTSNPN; CDR2 reads SVGIG (reference sequence).

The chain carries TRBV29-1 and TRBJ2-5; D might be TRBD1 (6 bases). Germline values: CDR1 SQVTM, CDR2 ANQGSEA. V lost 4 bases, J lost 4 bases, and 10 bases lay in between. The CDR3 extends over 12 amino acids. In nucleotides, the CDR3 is TGCAGCGTTGGACAGGTGGGAGAGACCCAGTACTTC. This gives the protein CSVGQVGETQYF.

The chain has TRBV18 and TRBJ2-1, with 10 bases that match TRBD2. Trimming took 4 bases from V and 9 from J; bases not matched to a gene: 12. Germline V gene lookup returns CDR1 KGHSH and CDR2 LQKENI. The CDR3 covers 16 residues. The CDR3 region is CASSLLVPSGSVEQFF. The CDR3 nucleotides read TGTGCCAGCTCACTATTGGTTCCTAGCGGGAGTGTTGAGCAGTTCTTC.

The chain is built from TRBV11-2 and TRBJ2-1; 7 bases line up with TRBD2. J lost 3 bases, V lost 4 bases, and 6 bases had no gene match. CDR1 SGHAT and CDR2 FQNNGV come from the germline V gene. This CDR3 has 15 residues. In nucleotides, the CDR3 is TGTGCCAGCAGCTCCCGGCCTAGCGGCTACAATGAGCAGTTCTTC. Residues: CASSSRPSGYNEQFF.

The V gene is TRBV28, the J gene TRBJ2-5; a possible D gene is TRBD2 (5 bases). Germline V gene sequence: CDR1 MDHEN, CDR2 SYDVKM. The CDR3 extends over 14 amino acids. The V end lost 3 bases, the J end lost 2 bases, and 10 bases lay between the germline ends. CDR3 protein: CASSFQRTQETQYF. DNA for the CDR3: TGTGCCAGCAGTTTCCAGCGGACGCAAGAGACCCAGTACTTC.

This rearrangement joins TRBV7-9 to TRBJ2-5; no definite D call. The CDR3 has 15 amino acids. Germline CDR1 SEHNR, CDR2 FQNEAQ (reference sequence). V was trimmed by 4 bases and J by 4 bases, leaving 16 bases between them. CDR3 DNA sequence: TGTGCCAGCAGCTCCCTTTGGGCAGGCAGAGAGACCCAGTACTTC. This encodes CASSSLWAGRETQYF.

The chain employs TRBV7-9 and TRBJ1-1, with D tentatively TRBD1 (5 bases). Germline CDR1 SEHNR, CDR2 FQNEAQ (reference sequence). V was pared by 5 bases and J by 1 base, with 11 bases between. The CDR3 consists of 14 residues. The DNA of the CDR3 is TGTGCCAGCAGCCCCCGACAGCCGAACACTGAAGCTTTCTTT. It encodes CASSPRQPNTEAFF.

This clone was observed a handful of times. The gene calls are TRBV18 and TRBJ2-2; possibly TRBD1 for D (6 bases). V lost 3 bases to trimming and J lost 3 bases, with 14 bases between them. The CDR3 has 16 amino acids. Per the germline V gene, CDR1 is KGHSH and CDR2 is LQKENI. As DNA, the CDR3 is TGTGCCAGCTCACCCCTACAGGGTGTTGACACCGGGGAGCTGTTTTTT. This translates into CASSPLQGVDTGELFF.

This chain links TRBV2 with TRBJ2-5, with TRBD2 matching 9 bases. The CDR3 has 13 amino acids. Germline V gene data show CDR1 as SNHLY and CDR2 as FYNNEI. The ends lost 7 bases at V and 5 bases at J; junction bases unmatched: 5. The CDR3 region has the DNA TGTGCCAGCAAAGGCGGGAGGGCGGAGACCCAGTACTTC. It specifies CASKGGRAETQYF.

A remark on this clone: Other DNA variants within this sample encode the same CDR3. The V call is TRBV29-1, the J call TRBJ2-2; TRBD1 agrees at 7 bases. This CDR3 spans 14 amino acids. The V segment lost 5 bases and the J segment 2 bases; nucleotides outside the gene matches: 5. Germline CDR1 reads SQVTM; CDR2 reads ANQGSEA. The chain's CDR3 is CSVKGTANTGELFF. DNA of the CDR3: TGCAGCGTTAAAGGGACAGCAAACACCGGGGAGCTGTTTTTT.

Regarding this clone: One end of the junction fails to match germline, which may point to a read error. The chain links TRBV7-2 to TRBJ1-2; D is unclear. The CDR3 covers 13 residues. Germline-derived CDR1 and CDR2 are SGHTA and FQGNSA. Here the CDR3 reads CASSLAGSGGCTF. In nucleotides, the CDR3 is TGTGCCAGCAGCTTAGCGGGGTCGGGTGGCTGCACCTTC.

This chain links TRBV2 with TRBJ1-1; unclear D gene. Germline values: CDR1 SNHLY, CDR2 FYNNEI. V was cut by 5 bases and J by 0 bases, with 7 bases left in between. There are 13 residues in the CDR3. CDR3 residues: CASSPGVNTEAFF. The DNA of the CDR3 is TGTGCCAGCAGTCCCGGGGTGAACACTGAAGCTTTCTTT.

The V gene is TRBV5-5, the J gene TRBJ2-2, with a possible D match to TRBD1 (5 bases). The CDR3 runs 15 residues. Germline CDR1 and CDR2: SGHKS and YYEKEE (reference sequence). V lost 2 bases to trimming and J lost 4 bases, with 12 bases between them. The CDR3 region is CASSFVGASTGELFF. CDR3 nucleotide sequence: TGTGCCAGCAGCTTTGTAGGGGCGAGCACCGGGGAGCTGTTTTTT.

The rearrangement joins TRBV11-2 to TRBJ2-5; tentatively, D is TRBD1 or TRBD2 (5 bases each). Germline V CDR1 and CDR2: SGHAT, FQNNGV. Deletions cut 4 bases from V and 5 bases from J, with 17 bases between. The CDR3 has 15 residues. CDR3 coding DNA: TGTGCCAGCAGCTCAACCGGGGCCCGGAGCGAGACCCAGTACTTC. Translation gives CASSSTGARSETQYF. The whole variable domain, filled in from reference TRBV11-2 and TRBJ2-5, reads EAGVAQSPRYKIIEKRQSVAFWCNPISGHATLYWYQQILGQGPKLLIQFQNNGVVDDSQLPKDRFSAERLKGVDSTLKIQPAKLEDSAVYLCASSSTGARSETQYFGPGTRLLVL.

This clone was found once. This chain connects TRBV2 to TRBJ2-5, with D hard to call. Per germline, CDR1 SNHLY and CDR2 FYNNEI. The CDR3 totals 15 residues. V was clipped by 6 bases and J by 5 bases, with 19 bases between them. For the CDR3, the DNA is TGTGCCAGCAGCAGCTACTTCAAGTCGAGGGAGACCCAGTACTTC. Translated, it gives CASSSYFKSRETQYF.

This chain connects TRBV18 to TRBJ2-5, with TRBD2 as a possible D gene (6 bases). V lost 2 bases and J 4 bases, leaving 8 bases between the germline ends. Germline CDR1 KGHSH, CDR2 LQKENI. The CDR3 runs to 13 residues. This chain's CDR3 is CASSPGGAETQYF. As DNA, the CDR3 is TGTGCCAGCTCACCAGGCGGGGCAGAGACCCAGTACTTC.

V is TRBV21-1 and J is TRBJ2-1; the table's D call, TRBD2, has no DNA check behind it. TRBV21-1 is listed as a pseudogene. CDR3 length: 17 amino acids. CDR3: CASSKPLEGVPYNEQFF. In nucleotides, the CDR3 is TGTGCCAGCAGCAAACCGCTGGAGGGAGTTCCCTACAATGAGCAGTTCTTC.

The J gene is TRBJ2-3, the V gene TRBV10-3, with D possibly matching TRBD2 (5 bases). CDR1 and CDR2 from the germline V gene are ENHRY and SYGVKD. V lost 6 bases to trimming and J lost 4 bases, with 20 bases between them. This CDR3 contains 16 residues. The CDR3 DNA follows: TGTGCCATCAGGCGGAGTAGCGCCCAGAGCGCAGATACGCAGTATTTT. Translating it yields CAIRRSSAQSADTQYF.

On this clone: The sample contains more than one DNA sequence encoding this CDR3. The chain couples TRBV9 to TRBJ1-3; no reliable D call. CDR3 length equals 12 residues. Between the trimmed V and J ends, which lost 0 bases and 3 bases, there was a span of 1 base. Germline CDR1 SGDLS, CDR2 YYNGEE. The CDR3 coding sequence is TGTGCCAGCAGCGTAGGTGGAAACACCATATATTTT. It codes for CASSVGGNTIYF. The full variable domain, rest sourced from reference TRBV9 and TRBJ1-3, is DSGVTQTPKHLITATGQRVTLRCSPRSGDLSVYWYQQSLDQGLQFLIQYYNGEERAKGNILERFSAQQFPDLHSELNLSSLELGDSALYFCASSVGGNTIYFGEGSWLTVV.

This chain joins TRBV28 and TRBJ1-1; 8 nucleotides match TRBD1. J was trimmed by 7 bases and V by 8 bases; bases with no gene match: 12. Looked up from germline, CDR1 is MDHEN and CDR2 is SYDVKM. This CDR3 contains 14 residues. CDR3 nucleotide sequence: TGTGCCAGCCGTGACAGGGGCTCAAAGGATGAAGCTTTCTTT. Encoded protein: CASRDRGSKDEAFF.